What follows are 31 T cell receptor beta chains derived from one specimen sequenced in a study of T-cell memory formation after mild COVID-19 (dated by TCRdb to the early 2020s). The library was generated by 5' RACE. The listed sequencing device is Illumina NovaSeq 6000. In-frame beta chains were kept once TCRdb had trimmed the public reads at Q25 with fastp and called clones with MiXCR. Merged by CDR3 protein, the rows form single entries marked with the most common genes and DNA. The sample table holds 350,000 to 500,000 distinct CDR3 sequences, of which 20% to 30% were seen once. The ten largest clones add up to 13% of the sample. Sequencing was performed on PBMCs or a T cell subset sorted from them (not recorded which). The source of these receptors is an adult woman who had mild COVID-19 (a few samples of this study predate the infection). The sample titles of this study are shuffled in the database, so cell type and time point are left out; the donor was told from shared clones.

The J gene is TRBJ2-7, the V gene TRBV5-1; 7 bases are shared with TRBD1. The ends lost 4 bases at V and 2 bases at J; junction bases unmatched: 9. Looked up from germline, CDR1 is SGHRS and CDR2 is YFSETQ. This CDR3 has 15 amino acids. The CDR3 sequence is CASSETADRPYEQYF. In DNA, the CDR3 is TGCGCCAGCAGCGAAACGGCGGACAGGCCCTACGAGCAGTACTTC.

The chain is built from TRBV6-5 and TRBJ2-1; 10 bases are a match to TRBD1. The V and J ends lost 5 bases and 6 bases, in that order; junction bases with no gene match: 7. Germline values: CDR1 MNHEY, CDR2 SVGAGI. The CDR3 spans 15 residues. CDR3 sequence reads: CASSRDRGQVNEQFF. As DNA, the CDR3 is TGTGCCAGCAGTCGGGACAGGGGACAGGTCAATGAGCAGTTCTTC.

The CDR3 here is CSARETENSNQPQHF. CDR3 sequence (DNA): TGCAGTGCTAGAGAAACAGAGAATAGCAATCAGCCCCAGCATTTT. The genes are TRBV20-1 and TRBJ1-5; no clear D gene. CDR3 length equals 15 residues. CDR1 and CDR2 (germline): DFQATT, SNEGSKA (reference sequence). V was shortened by 0 bases and J by 0 bases, with 9 bases between the two germline ends.

This chain links TRBV20-1 with TRBJ2-3; tentatively, D is TRBD1 or TRBD2 (5 bases each). This CDR3 comprises 14 residues. V gave up 5 bases and J gave up 2 bases, with 14 bases separating them. Germline V gene sequence: CDR1 DFQATT, CDR2 SNEGSKA (reference sequence). The CDR3 protein is CSALIRGHTDTQYF. CDR3 sequence (DNA): TGCAGTGCTCTAATCCGGGGCCACACAGATACGCAGTATTTT.

This clonotype was observed a handful of times. The V and J genes are TRBV12-3 or TRBV12-4 and TRBJ1-2; D is uncertain. V lost 6 bases and J 2 bases, leaving 10 bases between the germline ends. The CDR3 consists of 13 residues. In DNA, the CDR3 is TGTGCCAGCAGCTCCCAGGAGAACTATGGCTACACCTTC. Translation gives CASSSQENYGYTF.

The chain combines TRBV6-2 or TRBV6-3 with TRBJ2-6; D unclear. This CDR3 contains 16 residues. V was cut by 6 bases and J by 0 bases, with 12 bases left in between. Germline V CDR1 and CDR2: MNHEY, SVGEGT. This CDR3 reads CASRELRSSGANVLTF. The CDR3 nucleotides are TGTGCCAGCAGAGAGTTAAGGAGCTCTGGGGCCAACGTCCTGACTTTC.

Note on this clonotype: The junction differs from germline at one of its ends, possibly a read error. The chain combines TRBV29-1 with TRBJ1-2; tentative D call: TRBD1 (5 bases). From germline, CDR1 is SQVTM and CDR2 ANQGSEA. The CDR3 spans 13 residues. This chain's CDR3 is CSVAWRGKRGLIF. The DNA for the CDR3 is TGCAGCGTTGCCTGGAGAGGGAAGAGGGGACTTATCTTC.

This chain connects TRBV5-1 to TRBJ2-1; TRBD1 aligns across 7 bases. CDR3 length equals 13 residues. Germline V gene data show CDR1 as SGHRS and CDR2 as YFSETQ. The junction had 8 bases not matched to a gene; V was cut back by 2 bases and J by 12 bases. The CDR3 reads CASSFRGTGVQFF. CDR3 sequence (DNA): TGCGCCAGCAGCTTTAGGGGCACAGGGGTGCAGTTCTTC.

This clonotype has a count of ten or more. This chain uses TRBV10-3 with TRBJ2-7; D is undetermined. Trimming left V 5 bases short and J 0 bases short, with 11 bases between. CDR3 size: 14 residues. Germline V gives CDR1 ENHRY, CDR2 SYGVKD. The CDR3 spells CAISNGPPSYEQYF. CDR3 bases: TGTGCCATCAGTAACGGACCCCCCTCCTACGAGCAGTACTTC.

The chain employs TRBV29-1 and TRBJ2-1; 10 nucleotides agree with TRBD2. J gave up 2 bases and V 8 bases, and 6 bases lay outside the gene matches. CDR1 is SQVTM, CDR2 ANQGSEA, per germline. The CDR3 has 14 residues. The CDR3 loop is CSIRTSGTYNEQFF. The CDR3, as DNA: TGCAGCATCCGGACTAGCGGCACCTACAATGAGCAGTTCTTC.

The chain is built from TRBV6-5 and TRBJ2-1; TRBD1 matches at 8 bases. This CDR3 contains 13 residues. The V segment lost 6 bases and the J segment 6 bases; nucleotides outside the gene matches: 4. Germline V lookup: CDR1 MNHEY, CDR2 SVGAGI. CDR3 region: CASRADRVNEQFF. The CDR3 DNA follows: TGTGCCAGCAGGGCGGACAGGGTCAATGAGCAGTTCTTC.

The J gene is TRBJ2-3, the V gene TRBV12-3 or TRBV12-4, with D possibly TRBD1 on 8 matching bases. This CDR3 is built from 16 residues. The ends were cut back, 9 bases at V and 2 bases at J, with 21 bases in the middle. The CDR3 DNA follows: TGTGCCAGTACTACATACAGGGGGGGAAACACAGATACGCAGTATTTT. Its protein product is CASTTYRGGNTDTQYF.

This clonotype appeared a few times. The J gene is TRBJ1-1, the V gene TRBV3-1, with D possibly TRBD1 on 6 matching bases. Per the germline V gene, CDR1 is LGHDT and CDR2 is YNNKEL (reference sequence). The CDR3 spans 15 residues. Trimming shortened V by 3 bases and J by 2 bases, and 13 bases separated the two germline ends. Written as DNA, the CDR3 is TGTGCCAGCAGCCAGCAGGGGAGAGGAAACACTGAAGCTTTCTTT. This gives the protein CASSQQGRGNTEAFF.

This clonotype was observed a few times. The J gene is TRBJ2-7, the V gene TRBV9; D ambiguous. Per the germline V gene, CDR1 is SGDLS and CDR2 is YYNGEE. The CDR3 is made up of 14 amino acids. Trimming left V 4 bases short and J 1 base short, with 12 bases between. The CDR3 sequence is CASSPRAQSYEQYF. The CDR3 DNA reads as TGTGCCAGCAGCCCACGGGCGCAGTCCTACGAGCAGTACTTC.

In this sample, this clonotype turned up many times. The chain combines TRBV7-2 with TRBJ2-1; D gene ambiguous. CDR1 is SGHTA and CDR2 is FQGNSA in the germline V gene. CDR3 length equals 13 residues. The V gene lost 5 bases and the J gene lost 6 bases, with 11 bases spanning the gap. The CDR3 here is CASSRARLNEQFF. For the CDR3, the DNA is TGTGCCAGCAGCCGTGCGCGGCTCAATGAGCAGTTCTTC.

A few counts support this clonotype. This chain joins TRBV12-3 or TRBV12-4 and TRBJ2-3; 7 nucleotides agree with TRBD1. The CDR3 is 13 amino acids. J gave up 4 bases and V 8 bases, and 6 bases lay outside the gene matches. CDR3: CASRTGDADTQYF. In DNA, the CDR3 is TGTGCCAGCCGAACAGGGGACGCAGATACGCAGTATTTT.

The V and J genes are TRBV5-1 and TRBJ2-1; D call uncertain. CDR1 and CDR2 from the germline V gene are SGHRS and YFSETQ. V lost 3 bases and J lost 4, with 8 bases in between. The CDR3 contains 13 residues. The CDR3 is CASSSAIYNEQFF. DNA for the CDR3: TGCGCCAGCAGCTCGGCGATATACAATGAGCAGTTCTTC.

This clonotype has just a few counts. The genes are TRBV3-1 and TRBJ1-1, with 7 bases fitting TRBD1. The germline gives CDR1 LGHDT, CDR2 YNNKEL (reference sequence). The CDR3 is made up of 14 amino acids. Trimming cost V 4 bases and J 6 bases; bases outside gene matches: 8. DNA for the CDR3: TGTGCCAGCAGCCGCGGACAGGCGAGGGCTGAAGCTTTCTTT. Translating it yields CASSRGQARAEAFF.

In this sample, this clonotype turned up a few times. The rearrangement uses TRBV6-5 and TRBJ2-7; D not certain. The CDR3 loop spans 11 amino acids. Per the germline V gene, CDR1 is MNHEY and CDR2 is SVGAGI. V lost 7 bases and J lost 2, with 6 bases in between. The CDR3 reads CASTDTYEQYF. The DNA for the CDR3 is TGTGCCAGCACTGACACCTACGAGCAGTACTTC.

The rearrangement uses TRBV5-6 and TRBJ1-2, with TRBD1 matching over 10 bases. The CDR3 spans 14 residues. V trimming: 5 bases; J trimming: 2 bases; junction bases outside the gene matches: 3. Germline V gives CDR1 SGHDT, CDR2 YYEEEE. The CDR3 sequence is CASSGQGGNYGYTF. CDR3 bases: TGTGCCAGCAGTGGACAGGGGGGAAACTATGGCTACACCTTC.

This clonotype was counted a few times. This sequence joins TRBV10-3 and TRBJ1-1; TRBD1 agrees at 9 bases. V dropped 6 bases and J dropped 3; count of bases not matched to a gene: 8. Looked up from germline, CDR1 is ENHRY and CDR2 is SYGVKD. This CDR3 is built from 15 residues. The CDR3 is CAIRGTGKLYTEAFF. The CDR3 bases are TGTGCCATCAGGGGGACAGGGAAGTTGTACACTGAAGCTTTCTTT.

This clonotype was counted many times. The chain employs TRBV6-2 or TRBV6-3 and TRBJ1-1, with 9 bases that match TRBD1. The CDR3 is 20 residues long. From germline, CDR1 is MNHEY and CDR2 SVGEGT. V dropped 2 bases and J dropped 2; count of bases not matched to a gene: 18. The CDR3, as DNA: TGTGCCAGCAGTTACGCGAGACGTACCGGGACAGGGCTAGGAAACACTGAAGCTTTCTTT. Protein: CASSYARRTGTGLGNTEAFF.

A note on this clonotype: One junction end does not reproduce the germline sequence, and a read error may be involved. The chain links TRBV13 to TRBJ2-3; TRBD2 agrees at 13 bases. Germline V CDR1 and CDR2: PRHDT, FYEKMQ (reference sequence). This CDR3 is 14 amino acids long. The CDR3 coding sequence is TGTGCCAGCCGGACTAGCGGGAGCAGAGATACGCAGTATTTT. Amino acids: CASRTSGSRDTQYF.

This clonotype was counted a few times. CDR3 bases: TGTGCCAGCAGCCAAGATGTGAGACAGGGGTCCTATGGCTACACCTTC. It codes for CASSQDVRQGSYGYTF. The chain combines TRBV14 with TRBJ1-2; 8 bases line up with TRBD1. With 0 bases clipped from V and 4 bases from J, the junction kept 7 bases outside the gene matches. This CDR3 has 16 amino acids. Per the germline V gene, CDR1 is SGHDN and CDR2 is FVKESK.

There are a few counts of this clonotype. The rearrangement joins TRBV4-1 to TRBJ2-1, with TRBD2 identical over 10 bases. Unmatched junction bases numbered 5, after V lost 0 bases and J lost 6 bases. Germline V gene sequence: CDR1 MGHRA, CDR2 YSYEKL. The CDR3 extends over 16 amino acids. The CDR3 coding sequence is TGCGCCAGCAGCCAAGACCTCACTAGCGGGATCAATGAGCAGTTCTTC. It translates to CASSQDLTSGINEQFF.

This rearrangement joins TRBV4-1 to TRBJ2-7; 10 nucleotides match TRBD1. After removal of 1 base from V and 5 bases from J, the junction contained 5 bases not matched to a gene. Germline-derived CDR1 and CDR2 are MGHRA and YSYEKL. The CDR3 loop spans 15 amino acids. The CDR3 DNA sequence: TGCGCCAGCAGCCAAGGACAGGGGGCGATCAACGAGCAGTACTTC. Protein: CASSQGQGAINEQYF.

This clonotype came up many times. V usage is TRBV12-3 or TRBV12-4 and J usage is TRBJ2-3, with TRBD2 matching over 7 bases. CDR3 size: 16 residues. J was trimmed by 4 bases and V by 6 bases; bases with no gene match: 13. CDR3: CASRPRLAGSADTQYF. As DNA, the CDR3 is TGTGCCAGCAGGCCACGACTAGCTGGGTCGGCAGATACGCAGTATTTT.

The chain uses TRBV20-1 and TRBJ2-1, with 10 positions matching TRBD2. Germline V gene lookup returns CDR1 DFQATT and CDR2 SNEGSKA (reference sequence). J lost 0 bases, V lost 0 bases, and 11 bases had no gene match. The CDR3 consists of 19 residues. CDR3 sequence reads: CSARDPESGRAFSYNEQFF. The CDR3 bases are TGCAGTGCTAGAGACCCAGAAAGCGGGAGGGCCTTCTCCTACAATGAGCAGTTCTTC.

This clonotype was seen more than once but under ten times. The rearrangement links TRBV24-1 to TRBJ2-1, with D perhaps TRBD1 (6 bases). Trimming took 4 bases from V and 9 from J, leaving 21 bases between them. Germline V lookup: CDR1 KGHDR, CDR2 SFDVKD. The CDR3 loop spans 16 amino acids. CDR3 protein: CATSDSGTHITFEQFF. The CDR3 DNA follows: TGTGCCACCAGTGACTCCGGGACACACATTACTTTTGAGCAGTTCTTC.

This clonotype was counted only a few times. V usage is TRBV30 and J usage is TRBJ2-5, with no clear D. Germline values: CDR1 GTSNPN, CDR2 SVGIG (reference sequence). CDR3 length: 13 residues. Trimming cost V 4 bases and J 2 bases, with 11 bases left between them. Here the CDR3 DNA reads TGTGCCTGGAACCGGAACCGACAAGAGACCCAGTACTTC. It specifies CAWNRNRQETQYF.

This clonotype showed up just a few times. The gene calls are TRBV5-5 and TRBJ2-1; possible D gene TRBD1, 6 bases. This CDR3 contains 16 residues. Per germline, CDR1 SGHKS and CDR2 YYEKEE (reference sequence). V was clipped by 0 bases and J by 4 bases, with 14 bases between them. CDR3 residues: CASSLERTVLYNEQFF. The DNA for the CDR3 is TGTGCCAGCAGCTTGGAAAGGACAGTCCTATACAATGAGCAGTTCTTC. The variable domain in full, completed from reference TRBV5-5 and TRBJ2-1, reads DAGVTQSPTHLIKTRGQQVTLRCSPISGHKSVSWYQQVLGQGPQFIFQYYEKEERGRGNFPDRFSARQFPNYSSELNVNALLLGDSALYLCASSLERTVLYNEQFFGPGTRLTVL.